This T cell receptor beta chain is from a study of cytomegalovirus exposure and HLA in healthy donors. With 0 bases clipped from V and 2 bases from J, the junction kept 1 base outside the gene matches. This CDR3 is 15 amino acids long. The V gene's germline CDR1 is PRHDT and CDR2 FYEKMQ (reference sequence). Only in-frame clones appear in the TCRdb table, and some are missing; sequencing was by immunoSEQ multiplex PCR. The table records 90,000 to 130,000 clones, approximately 87% of them present only once. Material: PBMCs. J is TRBJ2-5 and V is TRBV13; the match to TRBD1 covers 9 bases. The TCR originated in a woman aged 25 to 39 in good health and CMV-seropositive. The CDR3 nucleotides are TGTGCCAGCAGCTTAGGACAGGGGGCTCAAGAGACCCAGTACTTC. Its protein product is CASSLGQGAQETQYF.